The entry that follows covers one TCR beta chain sequence. Antigen specificity is unknown. This sample was included in a study of cytomegalovirus exposure and HLA in healthy donors. As for the study in general: Researchers found that roughly 81% of over 350 genotyped donors fell within the Caucasian-associated ancestry cluster. Study results and caveats: HLA restriction was apparent for most CMV-associated TCR beta chains in a later analysis.

The PCR contained 60 Vbeta and 13 Jbeta primers. Clones were read by immunoSEQ multiplex PCR, and TCRdb kept only the in-frame ones, dropping some. The sample table includes 55,000 to 65,000 clones. The CDR3 runs 16 residues. Germline V lookup: CDR1 SEHNR, CDR2 FQNEAQ (reference sequence). The V end lost 5 bases, the J end lost 5 bases, and 18 bases lay between the germline ends. Unrecorded immune exposure was likely among donors, who were nominally healthy when sampled. The sequence came from a young woman in good health and CMV-seronegative. The sample was PBMCs. The chain carries TRBV7-9 and TRBJ1-4; D call uncertain. CDR3 in amino acids: CASSAPELGGNEKLFF. The CDR3 DNA follows: TGTGCCAGCAGCGCACCTGAACTGGGCGGGAATGAAAAACTGTTTTTT.